The source of this TCR beta chain is a study of blood T cell repertoires in COVID-19. Study background: Sites across the United States, Italy and Spain contributed samples from acute and convalescent COVID-19. T cells, B-cell-depleted T cells, or PBMCs provided the cDNA or gDNA that served as material.

Per the original data handling: Amplified reference gene primers provided the basis for estimating nucleated cell counts. The protocol was immunoSEQ multiplex PCR, while the TCRdb copy is restricted to in-frame clones and leaves out a portion. V and J calls and clone size are given by that table; D and trimming were obtained from the DNA. The data show 80,000 to 95,000 clones, with about 75% seen just once and 8.5% to 10% held by the top ten. Between the trimmed V and J ends, which lost 4 bases and 7 bases, there was a span of 17 bases. From germline, CDR1 is SGHKS and CDR2 YYEKEE (reference sequence). This CDR3 spans 14 amino acids.

This rearrangement joins TRBV5-5 to TRBJ2-5, with a possible D match to TRBD2 (6 bases). Sequenced material: peripheral blood. The receptor was derived from a woman aged 80 or older with acute or convalescent COVID-19. The CDR3 is CASSGGNRPGTQYF. CDR3 bases: TGTGCCAGCAGCGGGGGGAACCGCCCAGGGACCCAGTACTTC.